The 17 T cell receptor beta chains below come from one sample, sequenced in a study of shared clonotypes between healthy human individuals. Positively selected for CCR7, the CD45RO-negative cells used as naive CD8 cells excluded terminally differentiated effector memory CD45RA+ cells. TCRdb keeps only in-frame clones here, not all; method: immunoSEQ multiplex PCR. The sample carries fewer than 800,000 clones, around 92% recorded once. The sequencing input was naive CD8+ T cells sorted from blood. The source is a man aged 25-40 years in good health.

With regard to this clone: The sample holds other DNA sequences that translate to the same CDR3. This sequence joins TRBV9 and TRBJ2-3; no clear D gene. The V end lost 0 bases, the J end lost 0 bases, and 5 bases lay between the germline ends. From germline, CDR1 is SGDLS and CDR2 YYNGEE. The CDR3 spans 14 residues. The CDR3 here is CASSVGSSTDTQYF. The DNA for the CDR3 is TGTGCCAGCAGCGTAGGTTCAAGCACAGATACGCAGTATTTT.

Details on this clone: Being one base from a much bigger clone, this may be a read error. The chain recombines TRBV2 with TRBJ1-5; D unclear. The CDR3 covers 13 residues. Trimming shortened V by 3 bases and J by 0 bases, and 3 bases separated the two germline ends. Germline CDR1 is SNHLY and CDR2 is FYNNEI. CDR3 sequence reads: CASSDFSNQPQHF. DNA for the CDR3: TGTGCCAGCAGTGATTTTAGCAATCAGCCCCAGCATTTT. The full variable domain, completed using reference TRBV2 and TRBJ1-5, is EPEVTQTPSHQVTQMGQEVILRCVPISNHLYFYWYRQILGQKVEFLVSFYNNEISEKSEIFDDQFSVERPDGSNFTLKIRSTKLEDSAMYFCASSDFSNQPQHFGDGTRLSIL.

The V call is TRBV19, the J call TRBJ2-1, with TRBD1 identical over 8 bases. This CDR3 is 14 amino acids long. V was pared by 5 bases and J by 8 bases, with 8 bases of the junction left unmatched. CDR1 and CDR2 from the germline V gene are LNHDA and SQIVND (reference sequence). CDR3 DNA sequence: TGTGCCAGTAGTCCTACAGGGGGGTATCATGAGCAGTTCTTC. It encodes CASSPTGGYHEQFF.

The CDR3 DNA sequence: TGTGCCAGCAGTTCAGACACGAGCACAGATACGCAGTATTTT. Residues: CASSSDTSTDTQYF. The V gene is TRBV28, the J gene TRBJ2-3; no clear D gene. The CDR3 covers 14 residues. V shed 4 bases and J shed 0 bases, with 8 bases lying between them. The germline V gene has CDR1 MDHEN and CDR2 SYDVKM.

The chain employs TRBV29-1 and TRBJ2-1; tentatively, D is TRBD2 (5 bases). This CDR3 region has 14 residues. V lost 4 bases and J lost 7, with 17 bases in between. Germline CDR1 is SQVTM and CDR2 is ANQGSEA. The CDR3 is CSVVLSDSTNEQFF. CDR3 sequence (DNA): TGCAGCGTTGTTTTATCGGACTCAACAAATGAGCAGTTCTTC.

J is TRBJ1-1 and V is TRBV28; D ambiguous. From germline, CDR1 is MDHEN and CDR2 SYDVKM. V was cut by 3 bases and J by 0 bases, with 14 bases left in between. There are 16 residues in the CDR3. The CDR3 sequence: CASSLRQNSMNTEAFF. The DNA for the CDR3 is TGTGCCAGCAGTTTGAGACAAAATTCGATGAACACTGAAGCTTTCTTT.

Remarks on this clone: The sample carries other DNA sequences with the same CDR3. The chain carries TRBV7-9 and TRBJ2-1; D ambiguous. Germline V gives CDR1 SEHNR, CDR2 FQNEAQ (reference sequence). The CDR3 is 12 residues long. V was trimmed by 1 base and J by 8 bases, leaving 6 bases between them. The CDR3 DNA follows: TGTGCCAGCAGCTTAGAGGGCGATGAGCAGTTCTTC. Encoded protein: CASSLEGDEQFF.

The chain carries TRBV6-1 and TRBJ1-2, with D tentatively TRBD1 (5 bases). Looked up from germline, CDR1 is MNHNS and CDR2 is SASEGT. V was cut by 6 bases and J by 6 bases, with 14 bases left in between. The CDR3 covers 13 residues. The CDR3 nucleotides are TGTGCCAGCAGATACAGGAGGTGGGATGGCTACACCTTC. This gives the protein CASRYRRWDGYTF.

In this sample, this clone turned up once. The rearrangement joins TRBV10-1 to TRBJ2-5; D ambiguous. V shed 1 base and J shed 3 bases, with 15 bases lying between them. This CDR3 has 16 residues. In germline, CDR1 is WNHNN, CDR2 SYGVQD (reference sequence). The CDR3 DNA sequence: TGCGCCAGCAGTGAGTTCTCGATAGGCGGTAAAGAGACCCAGTACTTC. It translates to CASSEFSIGGKETQYF.

CDR3 DNA sequence: TGTGCCAGCAGCCTCCCCTACAGGGTGGGAAATGAGCAGTTCTTC. This codes for CASSLPYRVGNEQFF. The chain recombines TRBV21-1 with TRBJ2-1; the table's D call TRBD1 went unverified against the DNA. TRBV21-1 is classified as a pseudogene. This CDR3 region has 15 residues.

The chain carries TRBV7-9 and TRBJ1-5, with D possibly matching TRBD1 (6 bases). Germline V gives CDR1 SEHNR, CDR2 FQNEAQ (reference sequence). This CDR3 contains 15 residues. Trimming took off 4 bases at V and 4 bases at J, with 14 bases between the two ends. CDR3 region: CASSSQSQGNQPQHF. For the CDR3, the DNA is TGTGCCAGCAGCTCACAGAGTCAGGGGAATCAGCCCCAGCATTTT.

The genes are TRBV29-1 and TRBJ2-7; D is possibly TRBD2 (5 bases). Germline CDR1 and CDR2: SQVTM and ANQGSEA. Trimming removed 1 base from V and 0 bases from J, with 13 bases in between. The CDR3 extends over 15 amino acids. The CDR3 region is CSVEGRTGSSYEQYF. CDR3 nucleotide sequence: TGCAGCGTTGAAGGCCGGACGGGGAGCTCCTACGAGCAGTACTTC.

J is TRBJ2-1 and V is TRBV11-2; D not certain. Germline CDR1 reads SGHAT; CDR2 reads FQNNGV. The CDR3 consists of 16 residues. The V end lost 5 bases, the J end lost 3 bases, and 17 bases lay between the germline ends. This chain's CDR3 is CASSHEVGIRYNEQFF. Here the CDR3 DNA reads TGTGCCAGCAGCCACGAGGTTGGGATCCGCTACAATGAGCAGTTCTTC. Looking up the rest from reference TRBV11-2 and TRBJ2-1 gives the full variable domain: EAGVAQSPRYKIIEKRQSVAFWCNPISGHATLYWYQQILGQGPKLLIQFQNNGVVDDSQLPKDRFSAERLKGVDSTLKIQPAKLEDSAVYLCASSHEVGIRYNEQFFGPGTRLTVL.

The sample holds one count of this clone. This chain uses TRBV5-1 with TRBJ2-3; maybe TRBD2 (5 bases). This CDR3 is 15 amino acids long. V lost 1 base, J lost 9 bases, and 18 bases lay in between. Germline CDR1 is SGHRS and CDR2 is YFSETQ. The CDR3 protein is CASSLPDSDTGTQYF. CDR3 in DNA: TGCGCCAGCAGCTTGCCGGACTCCGATACCGGAACGCAGTATTTT.

V usage is TRBV4-1 and J usage is TRBJ2-7; the D is unclear. Trimming cost V 0 bases and J 4 bases, with 16 bases left between them. Germline V gene sequence: CDR1 MGHRA, CDR2 YSYEKL. There are 16 residues in the CDR3. Here the CDR3 reads CASSQEQFPSGYEQYF. The CDR3 DNA reads as TGCGCCAGCAGCCAAGAACAGTTCCCCTCCGGTTACGAGCAGTACTTC.

This chain connects TRBV28 to TRBJ2-7, with 13 bases fitting TRBD2. The CDR3 extends over 17 amino acids. V lost 6 bases to trimming and J lost 6 bases; unmatched junction nucleotides: 14. CDR1 and CDR2 (germline): MDHEN, SYDVKM. The CDR3 DNA is TGTGCCAGCAGCCTTCGGACTAGCGGGAGTTTTAGGTTCGAGCAGTACTTC. Translated, it gives CASSLRTSGSFRFEQYF.

CDR3 DNA sequence: TGTGCCAGCAGCCCCTCGCAGGGGCCTGCAAGGGAGCAGTTCTTC. It specifies CASSPSQGPAREQFF. The chain carries TRBV27 and TRBJ2-1, with a weak D call TRBD1 (6 bases). This CDR3 has 15 residues. Trimming took 6 bases from V and 10 from J, leaving 22 bases between them. Germline CDR1 and CDR2: MNHEY and SMNVEV (reference sequence).